This TCR beta chain was profiled in a study of cytomegalovirus exposure and HLA in healthy donors. This CDR3 has 13 amino acids. V shed 3 bases and J shed 4 bases, with 9 bases lying between them. Germline CDR1 is LNHDA and CDR2 is SQIVND (reference sequence). PCR involved 60 Vbeta and 13 Jbeta primers. The method was immunoSEQ multiplex PCR; TCRdb's version includes in-frame clones alone and lacks a portion of them. This sample has about 130,000 clones, with approximately 70% found just once. Whole-study findings and limits: Later analysis indicated greater clonal expansion among HLA-associated TCR beta chains than among equally common other chains. Sequencing depth roughly uniform across donors was assumed in presence/absence analyses.

On this clone: Its antigen is unknown.

J is TRBJ1-2 and V is TRBV19; no firm D call. This clonotype originated in a man aged 55 to 69 in good health and CMV-seropositive. Sequenced material: PBMCs. The CDR3 coding sequence is TGTGCCAGTAGTATTGCGGCCCTCTATGGCTACACCTTC. Its translation: CASSIAALYGYTF.